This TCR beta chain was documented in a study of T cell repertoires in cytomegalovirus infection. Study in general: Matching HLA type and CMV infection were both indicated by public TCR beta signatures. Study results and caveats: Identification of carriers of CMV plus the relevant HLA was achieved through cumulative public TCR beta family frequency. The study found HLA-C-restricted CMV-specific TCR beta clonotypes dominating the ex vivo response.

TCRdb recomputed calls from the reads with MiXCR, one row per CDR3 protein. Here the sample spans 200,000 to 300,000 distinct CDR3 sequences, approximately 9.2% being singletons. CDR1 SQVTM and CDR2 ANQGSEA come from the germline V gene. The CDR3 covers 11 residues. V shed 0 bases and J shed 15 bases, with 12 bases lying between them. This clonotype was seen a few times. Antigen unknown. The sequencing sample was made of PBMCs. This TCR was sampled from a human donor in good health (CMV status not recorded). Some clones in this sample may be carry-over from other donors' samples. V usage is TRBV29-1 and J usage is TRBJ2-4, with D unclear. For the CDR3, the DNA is TGCAGCGTTGAAGATGGGCTATATTGGTACTTC. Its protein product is CSVEDGLYWYF.